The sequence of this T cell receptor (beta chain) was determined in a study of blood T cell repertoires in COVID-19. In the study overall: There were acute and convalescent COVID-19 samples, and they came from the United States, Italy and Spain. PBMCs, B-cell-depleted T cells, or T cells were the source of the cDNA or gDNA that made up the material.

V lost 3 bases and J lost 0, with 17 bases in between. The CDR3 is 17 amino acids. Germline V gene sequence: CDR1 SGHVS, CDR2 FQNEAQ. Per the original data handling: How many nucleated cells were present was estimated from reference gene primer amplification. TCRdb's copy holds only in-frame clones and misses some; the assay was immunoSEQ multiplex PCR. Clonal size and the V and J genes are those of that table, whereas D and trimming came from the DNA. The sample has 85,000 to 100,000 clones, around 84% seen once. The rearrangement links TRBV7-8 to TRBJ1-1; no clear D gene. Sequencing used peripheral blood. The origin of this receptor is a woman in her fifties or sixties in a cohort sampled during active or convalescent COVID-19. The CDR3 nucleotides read TGTGCCAGCAGCTTGGTAGGAACTGGGAGATTGAACACTGAAGCTTTCTTT. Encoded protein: CASSLVGTGRLNTEAFF. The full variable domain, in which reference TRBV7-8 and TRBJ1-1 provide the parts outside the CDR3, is GAGVSQSPRYKVAKRGQDVALRCDPISGHVSLFWYQQALGQGPEFLTYFQNEAQLDKSGLPSDRFFAERPEGSVSTLKIQRTQQEDSAVYLCASSLVGTGRLNTEAFFGQGTRLTVV.